A selection of T cell receptor beta chains follows, all from one sample in a study of brain T cells in children with intractable seizures. The assay was immunoSEQ multiplex PCR, and TCRdb's table has in-frame clones only and misses some. The sample records about 76,000 clones, about 93% being singletons. This specimen was peripheral blood, taken at surgery. The receptor source for this set is a boy under three years old with tuberous sclerosis and intractable seizures. Each CDR3 is given with its conserved first and last residue. A D gene is named only where the DNA matches it firmly. Clone size is stated in some rows and not others, as once, few, many or a class when expanded.

v_call	d_call	clone_size	j_call	cdr3_nt	cdr3_aa
TRBV12-5	NA	NA	TRBJ2-5	TGTGCTAGTGGTTTATGGACATACCAAGAGACCCAGTACTTC	CASGLWTYQETQYF
TRBV5-1	NA	once	TRBJ2-3	TGCGCCAGCAGCTTGTGGGCAGAATCTAGCACAGATACGCAGTATTTT	CASSLWAESSTDTQYF
TRBV10-1	NA	NA	TRBJ2-3	TGCGCCAGCAATGTAGTAACCCGCACAGATACGCAGTATTTT	CASNVVTRTDTQYF
TRBV2	TRBD2	NA	TRBJ2-5	TGTGCCACGGGACTAGCGGGAGCGAAGCAAGAGACCCAGTACTTC	CATGLAGAKQETQYF
TRBV2	NA	NA	TRBJ2-3	TGTGCCAGCACCCGGCCCGGTCAAAAACGGACAGATACGCAGTATTTT	CASTRPGQKRTDTQYF
TRBV30	TRBD1	once	TRBJ2-7	TGTGCCTGGAGTGGACAGGGAGAATCCTACGAGCAGTACTTC	CAWSGQGESYEQYF
TRBV12-3/TRBV12-4	TRBD1	NA	TRBJ1-2	TGTGCCAGCAGACCTGGACAGGGAAGAGGCTACACCTTC	CASRPGQGRGYTF
TRBV11-3	TRBD2	NA	TRBJ2-7	TGTGCCAGCAGCCCCCCTCCTAGCGGGAGGGCCACCTACGAGCAGTACTTC	CASSPPPSGRATYEQYF
TRBV28	TRBD1	NA	TRBJ1-1	TGTGCCAGCAGTTTGACAGGGGCGTTGTTGAAGAACACTGAAGCTTTCTTT	CASSLTGALLKNTEAFF
TRBV5-8	NA	NA	TRBJ2-1	TGTGCCAGCAGCCGCCGGGGGGCGGCCGGGGACAATGAGCAGTTCTTC	CASSRRGAAGDNEQFF
TRBV6-5	NA	NA	TRBJ2-7	TGTGCCAGCAGCCCCGAAGACAGAAGCTCCTACGAGCAGTACTTC	CASSPEDRSSYEQYF
TRBV6-1	NA	once	TRBJ1-1	TGTGCCAGCAGTGAAGTTGATTCGAACACTGAAGCTTTCTTT	CASSEVDSNTEAFF
TRBV25-1	NA	once	TRBJ2-1	TGTGCCACTTCCCAGGTAAATGAGCAGTTCTTC	CATSQVNEQFF
TRBV15	TRBD2	NA	TRBJ2-1	TGTGCCACCAGCAGGCTAGCGGGGGGGCTGTATGAGCAGTTCTTC	CATSRLAGGLYEQFF
TRBV5-4	TRBD2	NA	TRBJ2-5	TGTGCCAGCAGCTTGGAGGCTAGCGGGGGGGGAAAGACCCAGTACTTC	CASSLEASGGGKTQYF
TRBV29-1	NA	NA	TRBJ1-1	TGCAGCGTTGAGGGGAGATTGAACACTGAAGCTTTCTTT	CSVEGRLNTEAFF
TRBV28	NA	once	TRBJ1-2	TGTGCCAGCAGTATCGAGATCTATGGCTACACCTTC	CASSIEIYGYTF
TRBV7-8	NA	NA	TRBJ1-6	TGTGCCAGCAGCATAGGGACTTCCCTTAATTCACCCCTCCACTTT	CASSIGTSLNSPLHF
TRBV29-1	TRBD1	NA	TRBJ1-2	TGCAGCGTCCGAGACAGGGGGCCTAACTATGGCTACACCTTC	CSVRDRGPNYGYTF
TRBV7-9	TRBD1	once	TRBJ2-2	TGTGCCAGCATTTCAGGGGGTCTGAACACCGGGGAGCTGTTTTTT	CASISGGLNTGELFF
TRBV11-2	TRBD1	NA	TRBJ1-2	TGTGCCAGCAGCTTAGTGAGGACAGGGGGCGGGGAGACCTTC	CASSLVRTGGGETF
TRBV4-1	NA	NA	TRBJ1-4	TGCGCCAGCAGCCAAGGGTTACAGGGAAAACTGTTTTTT	CASSQGLQGKLFF
TRBV7-2	TRBD1	once	TRBJ1-3	TGTGCCAGCTCTCTCAGACAGGGTCCTGGAAACACCATATATTTT	CASSLRQGPGNTIYF
TRBV7-2	NA	NA	TRBJ2-3	TGTGCCAGCGGGTGGACCCATTCAGATACGCAGTATTTT	CASGWTHSDTQYF
TRBV10-1	NA	NA	TRBJ2-7	TGCGCCAGCGCCTCGGGAACCCTCCGCGAGCAGTACTTC	CASASGTLREQYF
TRBV30	TRBD2	NA	TRBJ2-6	TGTGCCTGGGCGGGAGGTGGGGCCAACGTCCTGACTTTC	CAWAGGGANVLTF
TRBV7-3	NA	NA	TRBJ1-1	TGTGCCAGCAGCTTAGAATTAATGGAGGGGACTTTCTTT	CASSLELMEGTFF
TRBV6-5	TRBD2	NA	TRBJ2-2	TGTGCCAGCAGTTACGGGCTAGCGGGTCCCGGGGAGCTGTTTTTT	CASSYGLAGPGELFF
TRBV6-1	NA	few	TRBJ1-1	TGTGCCAGCAGTGAACCTTCGGGGGGCACTGAAGCTTTCTTT	CASSEPSGGTEAFF
TRBV30	NA	NA	TRBJ2-1	TGTGCCTGGAGTGTTGGGGCTACACTCAATGAGCAGTTCTTC	CAWSVGATLNEQFF
TRBV9	NA	NA	TRBJ1-5	TGTGCCAGCGGAGCGGCAGGGTGGCCCCAGCATTTT	CASGAAGWPQHF